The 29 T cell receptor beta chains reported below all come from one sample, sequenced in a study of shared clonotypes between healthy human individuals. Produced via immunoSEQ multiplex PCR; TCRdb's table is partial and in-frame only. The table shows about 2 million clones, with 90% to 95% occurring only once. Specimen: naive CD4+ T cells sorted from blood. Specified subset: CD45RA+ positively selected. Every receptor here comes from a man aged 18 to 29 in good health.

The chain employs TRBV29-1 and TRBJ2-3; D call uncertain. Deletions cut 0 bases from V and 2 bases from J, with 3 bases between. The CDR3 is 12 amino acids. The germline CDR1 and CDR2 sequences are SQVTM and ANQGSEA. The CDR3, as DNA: TGCAGCGTTGAAGAGATCACAGATACGCAGTATTTT. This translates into CSVEEITDTQYF.

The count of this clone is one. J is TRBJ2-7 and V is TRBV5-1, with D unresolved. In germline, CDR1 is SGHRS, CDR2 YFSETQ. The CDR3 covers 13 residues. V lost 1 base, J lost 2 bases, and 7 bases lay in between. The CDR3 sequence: CASSLLLAYEQYF. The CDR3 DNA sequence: TGCGCCAGCAGCTTGCTGCTAGCCTACGAGCAGTACTTC.

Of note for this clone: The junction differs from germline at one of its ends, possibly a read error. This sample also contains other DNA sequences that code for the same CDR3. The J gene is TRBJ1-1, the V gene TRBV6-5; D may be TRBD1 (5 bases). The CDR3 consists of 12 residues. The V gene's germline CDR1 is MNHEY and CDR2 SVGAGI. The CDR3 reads CASSPQGSEAFF. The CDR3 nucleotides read TGTGCCAGCAGCCCTCAGGGTTCTGAGGCTTTCTTT.

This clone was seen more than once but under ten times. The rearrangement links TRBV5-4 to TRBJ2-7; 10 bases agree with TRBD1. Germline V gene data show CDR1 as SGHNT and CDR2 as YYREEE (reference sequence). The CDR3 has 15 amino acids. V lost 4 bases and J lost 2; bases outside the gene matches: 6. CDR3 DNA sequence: TGTGCCAGCAGCCCTCCGGGACAGGGGCCCTACGAGCAGTACTTC. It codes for CASSPPGQGPYEQYF.

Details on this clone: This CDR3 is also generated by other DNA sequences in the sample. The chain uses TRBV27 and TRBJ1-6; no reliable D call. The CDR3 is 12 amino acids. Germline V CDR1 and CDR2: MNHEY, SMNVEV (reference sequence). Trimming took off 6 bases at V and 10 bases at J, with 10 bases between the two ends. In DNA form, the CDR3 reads TGTGCCAGCAGCTTCTTGGGGTCACCCCTCCACTTT. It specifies CASSFLGSPLHF.

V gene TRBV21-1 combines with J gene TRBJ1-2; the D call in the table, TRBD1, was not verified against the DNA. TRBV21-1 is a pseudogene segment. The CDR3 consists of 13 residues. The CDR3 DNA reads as TGTGCCAGCAGCAAAGGTCAGGGGTATGGCTACACCTTC. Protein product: CASSKGQGYGYTF.

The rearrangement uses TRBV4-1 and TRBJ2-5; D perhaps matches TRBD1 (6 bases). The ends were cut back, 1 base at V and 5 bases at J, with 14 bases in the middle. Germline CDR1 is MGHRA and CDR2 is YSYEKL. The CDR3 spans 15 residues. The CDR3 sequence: CASSQVWGPLETQYF. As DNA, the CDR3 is TGCGCCAGCAGCCAAGTCTGGGGGCCCCTGGAGACCCAGTACTTC.

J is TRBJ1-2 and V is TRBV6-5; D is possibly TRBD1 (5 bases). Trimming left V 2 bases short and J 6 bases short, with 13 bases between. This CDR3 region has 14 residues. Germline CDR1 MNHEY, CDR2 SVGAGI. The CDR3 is CASSYRQGRDGYTF. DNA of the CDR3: TGTGCCAGCAGTTACCGGCAGGGAAGGGATGGCTACACCTTC.

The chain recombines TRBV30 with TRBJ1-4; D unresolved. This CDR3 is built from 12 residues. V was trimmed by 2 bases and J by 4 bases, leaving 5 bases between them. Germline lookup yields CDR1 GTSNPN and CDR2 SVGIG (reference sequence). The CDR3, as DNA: TGTGCCTGGAGTAAGGTTAATGAAAAACTGTTTTTT. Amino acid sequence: CAWSKVNEKLFF.

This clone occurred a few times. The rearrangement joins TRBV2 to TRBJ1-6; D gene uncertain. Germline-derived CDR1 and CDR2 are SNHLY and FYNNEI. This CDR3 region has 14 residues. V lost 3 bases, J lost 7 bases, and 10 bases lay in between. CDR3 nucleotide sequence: TGTGCCAGCAGTGAGCGGTCGGGCAATTCACCCCTCCACTTT. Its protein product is CASSERSGNSPLHF.

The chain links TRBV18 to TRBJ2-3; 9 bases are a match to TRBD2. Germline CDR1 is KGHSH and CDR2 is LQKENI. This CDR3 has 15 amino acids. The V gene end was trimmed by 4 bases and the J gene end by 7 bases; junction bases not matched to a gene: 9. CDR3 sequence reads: CASSLLEREVNTQYF. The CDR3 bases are TGTGCCAGCTCACTCCTCGAGCGGGAGGTTAATACGCAGTATTTT.

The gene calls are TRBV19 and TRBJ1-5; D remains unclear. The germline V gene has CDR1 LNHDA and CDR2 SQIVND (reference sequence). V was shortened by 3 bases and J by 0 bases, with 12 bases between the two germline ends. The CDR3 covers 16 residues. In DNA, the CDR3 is TGTGCCAGTAGTATGTACCTCTTATATAGCAATCAGCCCCAGCATTTT. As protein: CASSMYLLYSNQPQHF.

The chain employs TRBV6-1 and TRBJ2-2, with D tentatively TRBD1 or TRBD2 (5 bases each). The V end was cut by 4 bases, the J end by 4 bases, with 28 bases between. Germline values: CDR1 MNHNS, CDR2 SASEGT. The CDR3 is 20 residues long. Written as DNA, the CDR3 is TGTGCCAGCAGTGGTCTCAACCGGTCCCTGGGGGACGCAGGCACCGGGGAGCTGTTTTTT. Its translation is CASSGLNRSLGDAGTGELFF.

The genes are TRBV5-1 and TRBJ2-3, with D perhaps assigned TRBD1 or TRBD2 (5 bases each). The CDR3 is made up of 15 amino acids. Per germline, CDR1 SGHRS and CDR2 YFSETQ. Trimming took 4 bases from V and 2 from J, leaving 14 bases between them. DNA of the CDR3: TGCGCCAGCAGCCTGACCGGGACCCACACAGATACGCAGTATTTT. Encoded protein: CASSLTGTHTDTQYF.

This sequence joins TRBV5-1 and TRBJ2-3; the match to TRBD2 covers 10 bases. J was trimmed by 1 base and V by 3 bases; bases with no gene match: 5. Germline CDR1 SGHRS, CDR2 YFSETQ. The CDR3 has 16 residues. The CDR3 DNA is TGCGCCAGCAGCTGGGGACTAGCGAGGGGCACAGATACGCAGTATTTT. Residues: CASSWGLARGTDTQYF.

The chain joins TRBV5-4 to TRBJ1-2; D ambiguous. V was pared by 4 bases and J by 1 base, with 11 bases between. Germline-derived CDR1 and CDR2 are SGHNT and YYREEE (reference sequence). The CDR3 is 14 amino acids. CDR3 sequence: CASSTRNLNYGYTF. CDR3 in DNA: TGTGCCAGCAGCACCAGGAACCTTAACTATGGCTACACCTTC. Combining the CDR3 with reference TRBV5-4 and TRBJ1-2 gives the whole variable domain ETGVTQSPTHLIKTRGQQVTLRCSSQSGHNTVSWYQQALGQGPQFIFQYYREEENGRGNFPPRFSGLQFPNYSSELNVNALELDDSALYLCASSTRNLNYGYTFGSGTRLTVV.

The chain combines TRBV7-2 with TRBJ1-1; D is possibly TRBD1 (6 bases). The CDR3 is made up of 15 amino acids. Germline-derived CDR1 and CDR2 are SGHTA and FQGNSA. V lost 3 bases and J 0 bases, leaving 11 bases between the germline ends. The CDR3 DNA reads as TGTGCCAGCAGCTTCACTACAGGGATGAACACTGAAGCTTTCTTT. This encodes CASSFTTGMNTEAFF.

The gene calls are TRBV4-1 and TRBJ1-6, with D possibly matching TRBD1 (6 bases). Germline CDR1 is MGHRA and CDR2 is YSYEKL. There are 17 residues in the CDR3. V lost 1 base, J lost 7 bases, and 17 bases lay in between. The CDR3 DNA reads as TGCGCCAGCAGCCAAGCTCAGGGGAGCGGTGGGAATTCACCCCTCCACTTT. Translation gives CASSQAQGSGGNSPLHF.

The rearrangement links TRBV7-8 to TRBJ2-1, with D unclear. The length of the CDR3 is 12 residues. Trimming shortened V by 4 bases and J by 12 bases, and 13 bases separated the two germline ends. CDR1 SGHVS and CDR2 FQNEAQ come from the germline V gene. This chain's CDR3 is CASSSDIGGQFF. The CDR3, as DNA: TGTGCCAGCAGCTCCGACATAGGTGGGCAGTTCTTC.

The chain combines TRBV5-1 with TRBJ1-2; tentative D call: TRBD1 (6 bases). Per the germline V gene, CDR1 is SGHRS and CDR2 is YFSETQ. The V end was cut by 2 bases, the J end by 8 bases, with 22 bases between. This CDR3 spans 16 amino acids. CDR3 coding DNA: TGCGCCAGCAGCTTCGGAGGGGGGCTCGGAGAGGTCGGCTACACCTTC. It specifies CASSFGGGLGEVGYTF.

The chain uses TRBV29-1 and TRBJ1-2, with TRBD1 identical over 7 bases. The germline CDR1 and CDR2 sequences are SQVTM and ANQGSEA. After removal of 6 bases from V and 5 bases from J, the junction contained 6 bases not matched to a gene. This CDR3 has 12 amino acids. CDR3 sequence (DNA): TGCAGCGTGGGACAGAAGGAATATGGCTACACCTTC. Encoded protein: CSVGQKEYGYTF.

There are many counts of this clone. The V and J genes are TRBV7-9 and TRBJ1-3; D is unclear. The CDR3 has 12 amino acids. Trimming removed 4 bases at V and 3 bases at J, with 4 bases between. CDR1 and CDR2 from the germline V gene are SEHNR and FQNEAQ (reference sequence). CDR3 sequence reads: CASSSLGNTIYF. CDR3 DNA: TGTGCCAGCAGCTCCCTTGGAAACACCATATATTTT.

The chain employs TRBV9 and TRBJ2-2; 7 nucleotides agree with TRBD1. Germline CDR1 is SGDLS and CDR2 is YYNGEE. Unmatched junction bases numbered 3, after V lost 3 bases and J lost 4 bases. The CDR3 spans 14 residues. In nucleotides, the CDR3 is TGTGCCAGCAGCGGGGACAGTTCCACCGGGGAGCTGTTTTTT. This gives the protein CASSGDSSTGELFF.

The CDR3 protein is CASSREGTASSYEQYF. DNA for the CDR3: TGCGCCAGCAGCCGAGAAGGGACCGCGAGCTCCTACGAGCAGTACTTC. This chain joins TRBV5-1 and TRBJ2-7; D possibly uses TRBD1 or TRBD2 (5 bases each). The CDR3 contains 16 residues. Germline CDR1 reads SGHRS; CDR2 reads YFSETQ. V was pared by 4 bases and J by 0 bases, with 17 bases between.

DNA of the CDR3: TGTGCCAGCAGTGTCGGGACAGGGGTCCAAGAGACCCAGTACTTC. This sequence encodes CASSVGTGVQETQYF. This rearrangement joins TRBV2 to TRBJ2-5; TRBD1 aligns across 10 bases. Germline CDR1 reads SNHLY; CDR2 reads FYNNEI. V gave up 4 bases and J gave up 1 base; unmatched junction bases: 3. The CDR3 has 15 amino acids. The full variable domain, rest sourced from reference TRBV2 and TRBJ2-5, is EPEVTQTPSHQVTQMGQEVILRCVPISNHLYFYWYRQILGQKVEFLVSFYNNEISEKSEIFDDQFSVERPDGSNFTLKIRSTKLEDSAMYFCASSVGTGVQETQYFGPGTRLLVL.

CDR3 coding DNA: TGTGCCAGCTCACCATATGTTAGACGGGTGAGCACTGAAGCTTTCTTT. Amino acid sequence: CASSPYVRRVSTEAFF. The V and J genes are TRBV18 and TRBJ1-1; D gene uncertain. CDR3 length: 16 amino acids. CDR1 and CDR2 from the germline V gene are KGHSH and LQKENI. V shed 2 bases and J shed 4 bases, with 17 bases lying between them.

The DNA for the CDR3 is TGTGCCAGCAGCTTAGTTCCGTGGGGTGAAGCTTTCTTT. Its translation is CASSLVPWGEAFF. The J gene is TRBJ1-1, the V gene TRBV7-8; no clear D. Germline CDR1 reads SGHVS; CDR2 reads FQNEAQ. CDR3 length: 13 residues. V was pared by 1 base and J by 7 bases, with 10 bases between.

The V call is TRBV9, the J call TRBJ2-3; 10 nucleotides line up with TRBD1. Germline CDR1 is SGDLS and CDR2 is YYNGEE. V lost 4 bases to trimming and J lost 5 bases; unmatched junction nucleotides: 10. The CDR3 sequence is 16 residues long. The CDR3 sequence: CASSLRQGAIGDTQYF. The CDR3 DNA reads TGTGCCAGCAGCCTTAGACAGGGGGCTATAGGAGATACGCAGTATTTT.

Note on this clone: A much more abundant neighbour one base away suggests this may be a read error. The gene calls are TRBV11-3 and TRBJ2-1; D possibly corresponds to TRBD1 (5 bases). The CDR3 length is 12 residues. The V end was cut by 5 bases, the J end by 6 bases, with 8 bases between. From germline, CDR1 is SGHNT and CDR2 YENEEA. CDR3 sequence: CASSQGTNEQFF. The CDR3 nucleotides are TGTGCCAGCAGCCAGGGTACCAATGAGCAGTTCTTC. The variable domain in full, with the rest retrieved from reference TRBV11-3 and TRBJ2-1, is EAGVVQSPRYKIIEKKQPVAFWCNPISGHNTLYWYLQNLGQGPELLIRYENEEAVDDSQLPKDRFSAERLKGVDSTLKIQPAELGDSAVYLCASSQGTNEQFFGPGTRLTVL.